This is a list of T cell receptor beta chains from one sample in a study of T cell responses to AZD1222 COVID-19 vaccine. Some clones are missing from TCRdb's copy, which holds only in-frame ones; the method was immunoSEQ multiplex PCR. The sample yields some 100,000 clones, about 89% seen once. The source was peripheral blood, collected on day 0 of AZD1222 vaccination. Receptor source: an adult in good health. Both conserved end residues are part of each CDR3. A D gene is named only where the DNA matches it firmly. Clone size is shown for a subset of rows, as once, few, many or a class of expanded clone.

D: .
V: TRBV5-1
J: TRBJ1-3
size: .
CDR3: CASSLSGAGNTIYF
DNA: TGCGCCAGCAGCTTGAGTGGGGCTGGAAACACCATATATTTT

D: .
V: TRBV14
J: TRBJ1-1
size: .
CDR3: CASSQEGVNTEAFF
DNA: TGTGCCAGCAGCCAAGAGGGTGTGAACACTGAAGCTTTCTTT

D: TRBD1
V: TRBV28
J: TRBJ1-6
size: .
CDR3: CASRSTGENSPLHF
DNA: TGTGCCAGCAGGTCGACAGGGGAAAATTCACCCCTCCACTTT

D: .
V: TRBV4-2
J: TRBJ2-1
size: once
CDR3: CASSQDLRGSYNEQFF
DNA: TGTGCCAGCAGCCAAGATCTCCGGGGTTCCTACAATGAGCAGTTCTTC

D: TRBD2
V: TRBV30
J: TRBJ2-5
size: .
CDR3: CAWSVVAGLSETQYF
DNA: TGTGCCTGGAGTGTGGTAGCGGGGTTGTCGGAGACCCAGTACTTC

D: TRBD1
V: TRBV29-1
J: TRBJ2-3
size: .
CDR3: CSAGDRGSTDTQYF
DNA: TGCAGCGCCGGGGACAGGGGTTCCACAGATACGCAGTATTTT

D: .
V: TRBV5-1
J: TRBJ2-7
size: .
CDR3: CASSLVETGNYEQYF
DNA: TGCGCCAGCAGCTTGGTTGAGACAGGTAACTACGAGCAGTACTTC

D: TRBD1
V: TRBV4-2
J: TRBJ1-2
size: .
CDR3: CASSQDQDRGYGYTF
DNA: TGTGCCAGCAGCCAAGATCAGGACAGGGGGTATGGCTACACCTTC

D: .
V: TRBV23-1
J: TRBJ1-4
size: once
CDR3: CASNPLPATNEKLFF
DNA: TGCGCCAGCAACCCGTTGCCGGCCACTAATGAAAAACTGTTTTTT

D: .
V: TRBV28
J: TRBJ1-2
size: once
CDR3: CATRLGGAYGYTF
DNA: TGTGCCACCAGATTGGGCGGCGCCTATGGCTACACCTTC

D: .
V: TRBV4-1
J: TRBJ1-3
size: .
CDR3: CASSHPLDSTSGNTIYF
DNA: TGCGCCAGCAGCCATCCATTAGACAGTACCTCTGGAAACACCATATATTTT

D: TRBD2
V: TRBV11-3
J: TRBJ2-7
size: .
CDR3: CASGGTSNEQYF
DNA: TGTGCCAGCGGCGGGACTAGCAACGAGCAGTACTTC

D: TRBD1
V: TRBV29-1
J: TRBJ2-5
size: .
CDR3: CSVDRGTGKETQYF
DNA: TGCAGCGTCGACCGCGGGACAGGGAAAGAGACCCAGTACTTC

D: .
V: TRBV2
J: TRBJ1-5
size: .
CDR3: CASTEGGSGQPQHF
DNA: TGTGCCAGCACCGAAGGGGGGAGCGGTCAGCCCCAGCATTTT

D: .
V: TRBV6-5
J: TRBJ2-7
size: .
CDR3: CASTHGRTYEQYF
DNA: TGTGCCAGCACCCACGGGCGCACCTACGAGCAGTACTTC

D: .
V: TRBV27
J: TRBJ1-6
size: .
CDR3: CASRPANNSPLHF
DNA: TGTGCCAGCCGTCCGGCTAATAATTCACCCCTCCACTTT

D: .
V: TRBV30
J: TRBJ2-1
size: .
CDR3: CAWSVPVAEQFF
DNA: TGTGCCTGGAGTGTACCAGTAGCTGAGCAGTTCTTC

D: TRBD1
V: TRBV6-6
J: TRBJ1-6
size: .
CDR3: CASSNPGQGNSPLHF
DNA: TGTGCCAGTTCGAATCCGGGACAGGGGAATTCACCCCTCCACTTT

D: TRBD1
V: TRBV5-5
J: TRBJ2-6
size: .
CDR3: CASSSTGGSGANVLTF
DNA: TGTGCCAGCAGCTCGACAGGGGGCTCTGGGGCCAACGTCCTGACTTTC

D: TRBD1
V: TRBV29-1
J: TRBJ1-2
size: .
CDR3: CSVEPTGVNYGYTF
DNA: TGCAGCGTTGAGCCGACAGGGGTAAACTATGGCTACACCTTC

D: .
V: TRBV5-4
J: TRBJ2-3
size: .
CDR3: CASSPSGLSTDTQYF
DNA: TGTGCCAGCAGTCCATCGGGTCTTAGCACAGATACGCAGTATTTT

D: TRBD1
V: TRBV27
J: TRBJ1-2
size: .
CDR3: CASSSLTGGISYYGYTF
DNA: TGTGCCAGCAGTTCACTAACAGGGGGCATTTCTTACTATGGCTACACCTTC

D: TRBD1
V: TRBV11-2
J: TRBJ2-7
size: few
CDR3: CASSPLARTGVYEQYF
DNA: TGTGCCAGCAGCCCGCTGGCTCGGACAGGGGTCTACGAGCAGTACTTC

D: TRBD2
V: TRBV5-1
J: TRBJ2-5
size: once
CDR3: CASSPGLVKTQYF
DNA: TGCGCCAGCAGTCCGGGACTAGTCAAGACCCAGTACTTC

D: TRBD2
V: TRBV29-1
J: TRBJ2-1
size: once
CDR3: CSVESGLASYNEQFF
DNA: TGCAGCGTTGAATCGGGACTAGCGTCCTACAATGAGCAGTTCTTC

D: TRBD2
V: TRBV2
J: TRBJ2-1
size: .
CDR3: CASSAVASGYDEQFF
DNA: TGTGCCAGCAGTGCAGTTGCTAGCGGGTACGATGAGCAGTTCTTC

D: .
V: TRBV28
J: TRBJ2-3
size: .
CDR3: CASSLDRRADTQYF
DNA: TGTGCCAGCAGTCTGGACAGGAGGGCAGATACGCAGTATTTT

D: TRBD2
V: TRBV9
J: TRBJ2-1
size: .
CDR3: CASSAILAGGYDEQFF
DNA: TGTGCCAGCAGCGCTATTCTAGCGGGAGGGTACGATGAGCAGTTCTTC

D: .
V: TRBV27
J: TRBJ1-4
size: .
CDR3: CASRERGSGDSGEKLFF
DNA: TGTGCCAGCAGGGAAAGGGGCTCAGGGGATTCTGGCGAAAAACTGTTTTTT

D: .
V: TRBV5-1
J: TRBJ2-4
size: .
CDR3: CASSFEGQNIQYF
DNA: TGCGCCAGCAGCTTCGAGGGGCAAAACATTCAGTACTTC

D: .
V: TRBV2
J: TRBJ2-1
size: .
CDR3: CASSVASESYNEQFF
DNA: TGTGCCAGCAGTGTAGCCAGCGAATCCTACAATGAGCAGTTCTTC

D: .
V: TRBV5-1
J: TRBJ1-6
size: .
CDR3: CASSPGGNSPLHF
DNA: TGCGCCAGCAGCCCGGGAGGGAATTCACCCCTCCACTTT

D: .
V: TRBV11-3
J: TRBJ2-2
size: .
CDR3: CASSFYRNSNTGELFF
DNA: TGTGCCAGCAGCTTTTACAGAAATTCGAACACCGGGGAGCTGTTTTTT

D: TRBD2
V: TRBV5-4
J: TRBJ2-7
size: .
CDR3: CASSLTSGGFDEQYF
DNA: TGTGCCAGCAGCTTGACTAGCGGGGGGTTCGACGAGCAGTACTTC

D: .
V: TRBV19
J: TRBJ1-1
size: .
CDR3: CASNKRDPNTEAFF
DNA: TGTGCCAGTAATAAGAGGGACCCGAACACTGAAGCTTTCTTT

D: .
V: TRBV27
J: TRBJ2-2
size: .
CDR3: CASRDYTGELFF
DNA: TGTGCCAGTCGCGATTACACCGGGGAGCTGTTTTTT

D: TRBD1
V: TRBV3-1/TRBV3-2
J: TRBJ2-7
size: .
CDR3: CASSQSGQGKYF
DNA: TGTGCCAGCAGCCAATCGGGACAGGGGAAATACTTC

D: TRBD1
V: TRBV9
J: TRBJ1-1
size: .
CDR3: CASSVEGQGNTEAFF
DNA: TGTGCCAGCAGCGTAGAGGGACAGGGGAACACTGAAGCTTTCTTT

D: .
V: TRBV3-1/TRBV3-2
J: TRBJ2-7
size: .
CDR3: CASSPRGPQLYEQYF
DNA: TGTGCCAGCAGCCCCCGGGGACCCCAGCTCTACGAGCAGTACTTC

D: .
V: TRBV5-8
J: TRBJ2-3
size: .
CDR3: CASSSLSIRPSTDTQYF
DNA: TGTGCCAGCAGCTCCCTTAGTATCCGTCCTTCCACAGATACGCAGTATTTT

D: TRBD1
V: TRBV18
J: TRBJ2-7
size: .
CDR3: CASSGQGPSEQYF
DNA: TGTGCCAGCTCGGGACAGGGACCGTCCGAGCAGTACTTC

D: .
V: TRBV28
J: TRBJ1-4
size: .
CDR3: CASSPGGGEKLFF
DNA: TGTGCCAGCAGTCCCGGAGGGGGAGAAAAACTGTTTTTT

D: .
V: TRBV7-9
J: TRBJ1-1
size: .
CDR3: CASSLFQVNTEAFF
DNA: TGTGCCAGCAGCTTATTTCAAGTGAACACTGAAGCTTTCTTT

D: .
V: TRBV7-9
J: TRBJ2-2
size: .
CDR3: CASSLGSANTGELFF
DNA: TGTGCCAGCAGCTTGGGTAGTGCTAACACCGGGGAGCTGTTTTTT

D: TRBD2
V: TRBV7-8
J: TRBJ2-7
size: .
CDR3: CASSLRGVRYEQYF
DNA: TGTGCCAGCAGCTTACGGGGGGTAAGGTACGAGCAGTACTTC

D: .
V: TRBV6-4
J: TRBJ1-2
size: .
CDR3: CASSDSIGKEGGRIDGYTF
DNA: TGTGCCAGCAGTGACTCTATAGGGAAAGAGGGAGGTAGGATCGATGGCTACACCTTC

D: .
V: TRBV25-1
J: TRBJ1-1
size: .
CDR3: CASSRAGTEAFF
DNA: TGTGCCAGCAGCCGAGCGGGGACTGAAGCTTTCTTT

D: TRBD1
V: TRBV5-4
J: TRBJ2-4
size: .
CDR3: CASSLQGAENIQYF
DNA: TGTGCCAGCAGCTTGCAGGGGGCGGAAAACATTCAGTACTTC

D: .
V: TRBV11-3
J: TRBJ1-1
size: .
CDR3: CASSLFGMNTEAFF
DNA: TGTGCCAGCAGCTTATTTGGGATGAACACTGAAGCTTTCTTT